A single sample gave rise to the 19 T cell receptor beta chains below, sequenced in a study of blood T cells in healthy people across ages. The second PCR ran roughly 6 to 11 cycles with a sample-barcoded 5' primer and J-beta primers. TCRdb itself ran the 5' RACE reads through MiXCR, one entry per CDR3 protein. The top ten hold 3.6% of the sample, which has 550,000 to 750,000 distinct CDR3 sequences, about 21% seen once. The sample consisted of blood. Every receptor here comes from a man in his 70s in good health.

The sample holds a few counts of this clonotype. This rearrangement joins TRBV24-1 to TRBJ1-1; D may be TRBD1 (6 bases). The CDR3 spans 15 residues. Germline-derived CDR1 and CDR2 are KGHDR and SFDVKD. Between the trimmed V and J ends, which lost 4 bases and 5 bases, there was a span of 16 bases. CDR3 residues: CATSDSSGAKTEAFF. CDR3 nucleotides: TGTGCCACCAGTGACTCCTCGGGGGCTAAGACTGAAGCTTTCTTT.

The chain uses TRBV20-1 and TRBJ2-3, with 11 bases fitting TRBD2. Germline assignment: CDR1 DFQATT and CDR2 SNEGSKA (reference sequence). The CDR3 consists of 16 residues. J was trimmed by 3 bases and V by 1 base; bases with no gene match: 6. The CDR3 bases are TGCAGTGCTAGAGTACCACTAGCGGGAGCGACAGATACGCAGTATTTT. The encoded protein is CSARVPLAGATDTQYF.

This clonotype has only a few counts. The chain links TRBV10-3 to TRBJ2-6, with a weak D call TRBD1 (5 bases). This CDR3 has 17 residues. Germline V lookup: CDR1 ENHRY, CDR2 SYGVKD. V was pared by 10 bases and J by 2 bases, with 21 bases between. The CDR3 is CATSVGQGPPGANVLTF. The CDR3 DNA sequence: TGTGCCACCTCAGTGGGGCAGGGCCCCCCTGGGGCCAACGTCCTGACTTTC.

On this clonotype itself: Sequence at one end of the junction differs from germline and may be a read error. CDR3 amino acids: CASSPGGGSENTIYF. CDR3 DNA: TGCGCCAGCAGCCCCGGAGGGGGCTCTGAAAACACCATATATTTT. The V and J genes are TRBV5-1 and TRBJ1-3; 7 bases match TRBD1. The CDR3 runs 15 residues. Germline lookup yields CDR1 SGHRS and CDR2 YFSETQ.

This rearrangement joins TRBV3-1 to TRBJ2-7; 9 positions agree with TRBD2. Germline CDR1 LGHDT, CDR2 YNNKEL (reference sequence). This CDR3 is 15 amino acids long. Trimming at V came to 1 base and at J to 4 bases, leaving 5 bases not matched to a gene. The CDR3 sequence is CASSQGRLAGYEQYF. DNA of the CDR3: TGTGCCAGCAGCCAAGGGCGGCTAGCGGGATACGAGCAGTACTTC.

This clonotype has only a few counts. CDR3 in amino acids: CSARDSRGGGDTQYF. The CDR3 DNA follows: TGCAGTGCTAGAGATTCTCGCGGCGGGGGAGATACGCAGTATTTT. The rearrangement uses TRBV20-1 and TRBJ2-3, with 7 bases aligning to TRBD2. This CDR3 contains 15 residues. The J segment lost 5 bases and the V segment lost 0 bases, leaving 8 bases of the junction unmatched. Germline CDR1 reads DFQATT; CDR2 reads SNEGSKA (reference sequence).

The chain couples TRBV3-1 to TRBJ2-7, with TRBD2 matching over 7 bases. V lost 4 bases, J lost 4 bases, and 7 bases stayed unmatched. CDR3 length: 14 residues. Germline-derived CDR1 and CDR2 are LGHDT and YNNKEL (reference sequence). CDR3 amino acids: CASSRAGKAYEQYF. In nucleotides, the CDR3 is TGTGCCAGCAGCCGAGCGGGGAAGGCTTACGAGCAGTACTTC.

The genes are TRBV19 and TRBJ1-4; D not certain. V lost 6 bases, J lost 8 bases, and 16 bases lay in between. This CDR3 spans 14 amino acids. Germline lookup yields CDR1 LNHDA and CDR2 SQIVND (reference sequence). The CDR3 region is CASSISWSREKLFF. The CDR3, as DNA: TGTGCCAGTAGCATCTCATGGTCCCGAGAAAAACTGTTTTTT.

On this clonotype itself: The junction does not match germline at one end; this may be a read error. The chain couples TRBV12-3 or TRBV12-4 to TRBJ2-4, with D uncertain. The CDR3 extends over 16 amino acids. The CDR3 DNA reads as TGTGCCAGCAGTTCACGACCAGACCTGGCCAAAAACATTCGGTACTTC. This sequence encodes CASSSRPDLAKNIRYF.

The chain links TRBV20-1 to TRBJ1-6; TRBD1 agrees at 7 bases. In germline, CDR1 is DFQATT, CDR2 SNEGSKA (reference sequence). The junction had 8 bases not matched to a gene; V was cut back by 5 bases and J by 4 bases. The CDR3 length is 15 residues. CDR3 amino acids: CSAGSAGQYNSPLHF. In nucleotides, the CDR3 is TGCAGTGCTGGCTCGGCGGGACAGTATAATTCACCCCTCCACTTT.

V is TRBV30 and J is TRBJ2-5; D is uncertain. The tail of the sequence fits TRBJ2-1 better, so the J call may be wrong. The CDR3 contains 14 residues. CDR1 and CDR2 from the germline V gene are GTSNPN and SVGIG (reference sequence). Written as DNA, the CDR3 is TGTGCCTGGAGTGTATCCACCCCTGGGAATGAGCAGTTCTTC. Its translation is CAWSVSTPGNEQFF.

This clonotype was counted only a few times. The chain couples TRBV19 to TRBJ1-6; the D gene is possibly TRBD1 (5 bases). The ends were cut back, 7 bases at V and 6 bases at J, with 13 bases in the middle. Germline V gene data show CDR1 as LNHDA and CDR2 as SQIVND (reference sequence). The CDR3 has 14 amino acids. CDR3 sequence: CASTPDGTNSPLHF. CDR3 nucleotide sequence: TGTGCCAGTACCCCAGACGGGACTAATTCACCCCTCCACTTT.

The V and J genes are TRBV21-1 and TRBJ2-5; no DNA check was done on the table's D call, TRBD1. The assigned J gene may be wrong: the sequence end matches TRBJ2-7 better. TRBV21-1 represents a pseudogene. The CDR3 is 15 residues long. CDR3 amino acids: CASSKRTGRSYEQYF. The CDR3 bases are TGTGCCAGCAGCAAACGGACAGGGCGATCGTACGAGCAGTACTTC.

As concerns this clonotype: This may stem from a read error, because a much larger clone lies one nucleotide away. Without the conserved terminal phenylalanine or tryptophan, this CDR3 likely stems from a read error. The J gene is TRBJ1-1, the V gene TRBV7-2; D is unclear. Looked up from germline, CDR1 is SGHTA and CDR2 is FQGNSA. Trimming took 0 bases from V and 1 from J, leaving 15 bases between them. The CDR3 loop spans 17 amino acids. Here the CDR3 DNA reads TGTGCCAGCAGCTTAGCGTGGACCATTGGGGAGAACACTGAAGCTTTCCTT. Translating it yields CASSLAWTIGENTEAFL.

There are a few counts of this clonotype. The chain recombines TRBV6-6 with TRBJ1-4; D is ambiguous. Germline values: CDR1 MNHNY, CDR2 SVGAGI (reference sequence). V lost 1 base to trimming and J lost 6 bases, with 12 bases between them. The CDR3 totals 15 residues. CDR3: CASSYFVGVDEKLFF. CDR3 in DNA: TGTGCCAGCAGTTACTTCGTAGGTGTGGATGAAAAACTGTTTTTT.

This chain links TRBV29-1 with TRBJ2-3; 7 bases are shared with TRBD2. This CDR3 contains 16 residues. The germline CDR1 and CDR2 sequences are SQVTM and ANQGSEA. Unmatched junction bases numbered 17, after V lost 8 bases and J lost 3 bases. CDR3 loop: CSSFIQDGGRTDTQYF. The CDR3 DNA follows: TGCAGCTCCTTCATACAGGATGGCGGGAGAACAGATACGCAGTATTTT.

V usage is TRBV7-9 and J usage is TRBJ2-7, with D possibly being TRBD2 (7 bases). V was trimmed by 0 bases and J by 3 bases, leaving 18 bases between them. From germline, CDR1 is SEHNR and CDR2 FQNEAQ (reference sequence). The CDR3 runs 17 residues. The CDR3 DNA reads TGTGCCAGCAGCTTAGCCTACGGCGGGGGAGGGGGCTACGAGCAGTACTTC. Translated, it gives CASSLAYGGGGGYEQYF.

This sequence joins TRBV7-2 and TRBJ2-5, with D perhaps matching TRBD1 (6 bases). The J call is doubtful: the DNA matches TRBJ2-7 better. This CDR3 contains 15 residues. Germline-derived CDR1 and CDR2 are SGHTA and FQGNSA. Here the CDR3 reads CASSLGQVGYYEQYF. DNA for the CDR3: TGTGCCAGCAGCTTAGGACAGGTGGGGTACTACGAGCAGTACTTC.

Comments on this clonotype: Because the CDR3's place on the DNA is in doubt, the DNA is left out and the CDR3 is given as listed by TCRdb. The gene calls are TRBV3-1 and TRBJ2-1; TRBD1, the table's D call, lacks a check against the DNA. Germline V gene data show CDR1 as LGHDT and CDR2 as YNNKEL (reference sequence). The CDR3 comprises 14 residues, both ends counted. The CDR3 sequence: CASSFGTGANEQLF.